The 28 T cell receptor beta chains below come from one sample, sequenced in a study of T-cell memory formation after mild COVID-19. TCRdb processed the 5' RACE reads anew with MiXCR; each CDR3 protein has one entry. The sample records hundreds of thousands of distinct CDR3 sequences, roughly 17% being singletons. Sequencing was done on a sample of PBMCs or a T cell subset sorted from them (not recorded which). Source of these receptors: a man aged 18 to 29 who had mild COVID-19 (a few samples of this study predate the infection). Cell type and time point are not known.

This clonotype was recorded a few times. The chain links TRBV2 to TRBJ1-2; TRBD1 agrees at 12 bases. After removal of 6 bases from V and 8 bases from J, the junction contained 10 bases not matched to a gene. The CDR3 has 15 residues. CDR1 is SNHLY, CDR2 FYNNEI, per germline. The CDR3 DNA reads TGTGCCAGCAGCTCCGGGACAGGGGGCATCTGGGGCTACACCTTC. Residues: CASSSGTGGIWGYTF.

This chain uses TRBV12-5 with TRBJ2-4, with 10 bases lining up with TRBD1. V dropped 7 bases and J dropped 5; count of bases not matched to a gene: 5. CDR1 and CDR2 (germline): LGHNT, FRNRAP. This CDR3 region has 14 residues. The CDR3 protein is CASAVGQGQNIQYF. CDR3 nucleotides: TGTGCTAGTGCGGTGGGACAGGGGCAAAACATTCAGTACTTC.

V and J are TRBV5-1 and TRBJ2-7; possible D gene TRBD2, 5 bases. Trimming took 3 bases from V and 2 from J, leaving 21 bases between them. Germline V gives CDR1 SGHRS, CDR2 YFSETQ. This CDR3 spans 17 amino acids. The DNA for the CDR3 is TGCGCCAGCAGCTCCCTCCCTCGGGCTTCGGGGACCTACGAGCAGTACTTC. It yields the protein CASSSLPRASGTYEQYF. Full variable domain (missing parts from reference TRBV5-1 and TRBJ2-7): KAGVTQTPRYLIKTRGQQVTLSCSPISGHRSVSWYQQTPGQGLQFLFEYFSETQRNKGNFPGRFSGRQFSNSRSEMNVSTLELGDSALYLCASSSLPRASGTYEQYFGPGTRLTVT.

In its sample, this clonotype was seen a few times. Written as DNA, the CDR3 is TGTGCCAGCAGCGTAGGAGCGGCAGGGAAAGATACGCAGTATTTT. It specifies CASSVGAAGKDTQYF. The chain carries TRBV9 and TRBJ2-3, with D perhaps matching TRBD1 or TRBD2 (5 bases each). Germline V gene lookup returns CDR1 SGDLS and CDR2 YYNGEE. The germline V and J ends were trimmed by 0 bases and 5 bases, with 13 bases remaining between them. This CDR3 has 15 amino acids.

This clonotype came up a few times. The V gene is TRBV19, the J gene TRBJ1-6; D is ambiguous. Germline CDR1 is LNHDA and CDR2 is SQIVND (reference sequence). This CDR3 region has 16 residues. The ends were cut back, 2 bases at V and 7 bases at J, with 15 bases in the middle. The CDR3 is CASSIYHGAENSPLHF. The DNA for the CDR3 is TGTGCCAGTAGTATATACCACGGAGCAGAAAATTCACCCCTCCACTTT.

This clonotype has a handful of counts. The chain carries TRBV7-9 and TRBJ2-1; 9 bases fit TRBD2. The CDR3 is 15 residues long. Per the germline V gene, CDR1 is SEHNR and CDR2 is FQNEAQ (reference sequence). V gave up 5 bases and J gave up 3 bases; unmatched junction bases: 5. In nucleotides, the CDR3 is TGTGCCAGCAGCCCCGCGGGGGGGGGCTACAATGAGCAGTTCTTC. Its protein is CASSPAGGGYNEQFF.

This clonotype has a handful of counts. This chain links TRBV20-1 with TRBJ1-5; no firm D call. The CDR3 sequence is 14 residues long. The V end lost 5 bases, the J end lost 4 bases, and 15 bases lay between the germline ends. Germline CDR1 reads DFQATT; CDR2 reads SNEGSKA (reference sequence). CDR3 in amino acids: CSAPKDSINQPQHF. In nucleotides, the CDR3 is TGCAGTGCTCCGAAGGACTCAATTAATCAGCCCCAGCATTTT.

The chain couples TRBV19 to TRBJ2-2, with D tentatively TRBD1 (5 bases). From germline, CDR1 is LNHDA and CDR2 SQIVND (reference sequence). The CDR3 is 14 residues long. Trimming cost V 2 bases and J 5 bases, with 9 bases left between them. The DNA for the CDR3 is TGTGCCAGTAGTATAAGGGGATGGACCGGGGAGCTGTTTTTT. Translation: CASSIRGWTGELFF.

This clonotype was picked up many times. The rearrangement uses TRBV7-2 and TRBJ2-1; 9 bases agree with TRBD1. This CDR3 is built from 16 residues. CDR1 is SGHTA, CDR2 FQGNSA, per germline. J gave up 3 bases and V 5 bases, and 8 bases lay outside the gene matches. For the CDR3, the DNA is TGTGCCAGCAGCGACCTAGGGACAGGGTACTACAATGAGCAGTTCTTC. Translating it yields CASSDLGTGYYNEQFF.

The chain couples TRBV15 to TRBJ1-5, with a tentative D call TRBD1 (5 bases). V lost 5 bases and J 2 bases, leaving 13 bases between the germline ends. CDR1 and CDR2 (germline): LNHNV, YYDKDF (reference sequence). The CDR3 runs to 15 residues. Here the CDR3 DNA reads TGTGCCACCAGCGCCCGCCGGGACGGCAATCAGCCCCAGCATTTT. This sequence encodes CATSARRDGNQPQHF.

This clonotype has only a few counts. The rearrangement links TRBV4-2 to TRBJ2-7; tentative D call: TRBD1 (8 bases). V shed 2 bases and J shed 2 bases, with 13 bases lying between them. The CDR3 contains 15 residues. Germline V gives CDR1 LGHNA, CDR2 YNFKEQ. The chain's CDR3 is CASSQNRGGAYEQYF. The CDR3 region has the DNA TGTGCCAGCAGCCAAAACAGGGGGGGTGCCTACGAGCAGTACTTC.

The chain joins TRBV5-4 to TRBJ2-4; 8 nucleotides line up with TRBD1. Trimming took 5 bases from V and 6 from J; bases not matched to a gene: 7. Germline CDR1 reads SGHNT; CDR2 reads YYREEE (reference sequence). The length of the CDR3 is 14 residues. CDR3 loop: CASRPDRAGNIQYF. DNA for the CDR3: TGTGCCAGCAGGCCGGACAGGGCTGGAAACATTCAGTACTTC.

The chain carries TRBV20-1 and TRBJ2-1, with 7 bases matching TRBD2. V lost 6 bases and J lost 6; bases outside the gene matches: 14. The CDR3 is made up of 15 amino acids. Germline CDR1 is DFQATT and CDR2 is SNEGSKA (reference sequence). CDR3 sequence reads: CSAPKTSVPPNEQFF. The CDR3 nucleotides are TGCAGTGCCCCCAAAACTAGCGTCCCCCCCAATGAGCAGTTCTTC.

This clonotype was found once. CDR3 residues: CASSVGTVGDTQYF. The CDR3 region has the DNA TGTGCCAGCAGTGTGGGGACAGTAGGAGATACGCAGTATTTT. V and J are TRBV2 and TRBJ2-3; 7 bases are shared with TRBD1. The V segment lost 4 bases and the J segment 5 bases; nucleotides outside the gene matches: 6. The CDR3 sequence is 14 residues long. Germline lookup yields CDR1 SNHLY and CDR2 FYNNEI.

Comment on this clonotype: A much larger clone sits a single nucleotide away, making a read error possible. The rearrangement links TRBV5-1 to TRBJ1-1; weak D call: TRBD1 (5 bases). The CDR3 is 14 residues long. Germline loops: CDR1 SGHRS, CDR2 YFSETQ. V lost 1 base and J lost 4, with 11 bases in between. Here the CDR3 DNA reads TGCGCCAGCAGCTTGTGTGCAGGGCCCACTGAAGCTTTCTTT. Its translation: CASSLCAGPTEAFF.

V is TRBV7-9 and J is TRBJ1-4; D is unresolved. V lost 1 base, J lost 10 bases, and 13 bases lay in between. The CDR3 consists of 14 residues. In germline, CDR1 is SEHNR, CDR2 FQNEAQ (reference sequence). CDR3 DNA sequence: TGTGCCAGCAGCTTAGGTGGGCCCATTGGAAAACTGTTTTTT. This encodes CASSLGGPIGKLFF. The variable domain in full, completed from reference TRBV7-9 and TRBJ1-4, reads DTGVSQNPRHKITKRGQNVTFRCDPISEHNRLYWYRQTLGQGPEFLTYFQNEAQLEKSRLLSDRFSAERPKGSFSTLEIQRTEQGDSAMYLCASSLGGPIGKLFFGSGTQLSVL.

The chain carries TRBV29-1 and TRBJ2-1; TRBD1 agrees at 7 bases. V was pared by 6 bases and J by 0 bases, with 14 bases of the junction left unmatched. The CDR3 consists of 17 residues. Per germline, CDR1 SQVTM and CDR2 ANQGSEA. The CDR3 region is CSVLFGTAPSSYNEQFF. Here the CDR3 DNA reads TGCAGCGTGCTATTCGGGACAGCTCCTTCCTCCTACAATGAGCAGTTCTTC.

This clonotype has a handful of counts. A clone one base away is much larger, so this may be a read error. As DNA, the CDR3 is TGCGCCAGCAGGACGGACAGCACAGATACGCAGTATTTT. Protein: CASRTDSTDTQYF. The chain is built from TRBV5-1 and TRBJ2-3; D not resolved. The CDR3 spans 13 residues. Germline values: CDR1 SGHRS, CDR2 YFSETQ. V lost 5 bases to trimming and J lost 0 bases, with 7 bases between them.

The CDR3 DNA reads as TGTGCCAGCGGCGAGGAGCGCTACGAGCAGTACTTC. This codes for CASGEERYEQYF. The V gene is TRBV25-1, the J gene TRBJ2-7; unclear D gene. Germline V gene sequence: CDR1 MGHDK, CDR2 SYGVNS. The CDR3 has 12 residues. V gave up 8 bases and J gave up 3 bases, with 11 bases separating them.

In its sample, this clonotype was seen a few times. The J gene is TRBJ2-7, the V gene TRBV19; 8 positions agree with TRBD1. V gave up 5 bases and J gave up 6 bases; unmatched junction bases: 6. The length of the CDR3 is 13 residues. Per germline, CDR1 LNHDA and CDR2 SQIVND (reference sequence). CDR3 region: CASSLGQGREQYF. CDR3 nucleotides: TGTGCCAGTAGTCTCGGACAGGGTCGCGAGCAGTACTTC.

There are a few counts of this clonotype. This CDR3 is CASSMKPGQGNTGELFF. In DNA form, the CDR3 reads TGCGCCAGCAGCATGAAACCGGGACAGGGCAACACCGGGGAGCTGTTTTTT. V gene TRBV5-1 combines with J gene TRBJ2-2; 9 bases line up with TRBD1. CDR3 length: 17 amino acids. Trimming cost V 4 bases and J 2 bases; bases outside gene matches: 9. The germline CDR1 and CDR2 sequences are SGHRS and YFSETQ.

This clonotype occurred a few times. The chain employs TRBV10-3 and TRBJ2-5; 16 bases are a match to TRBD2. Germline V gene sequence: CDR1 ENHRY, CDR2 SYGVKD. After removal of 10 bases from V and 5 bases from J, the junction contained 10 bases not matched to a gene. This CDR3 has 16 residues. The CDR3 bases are TGTGCCACCACTCAGGGACTAGCGGGGGGGCAGGAGACCCAGTACTTC. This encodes CATTQGLAGGQETQYF.

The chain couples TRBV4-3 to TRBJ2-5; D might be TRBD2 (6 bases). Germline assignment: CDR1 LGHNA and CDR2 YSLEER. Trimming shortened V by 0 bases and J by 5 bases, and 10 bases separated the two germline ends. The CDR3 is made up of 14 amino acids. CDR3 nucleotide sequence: TGCGCCAGCAGCCAAGATTCTAGCGATGAGACCCAGTACTTC. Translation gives CASSQDSSDETQYF.

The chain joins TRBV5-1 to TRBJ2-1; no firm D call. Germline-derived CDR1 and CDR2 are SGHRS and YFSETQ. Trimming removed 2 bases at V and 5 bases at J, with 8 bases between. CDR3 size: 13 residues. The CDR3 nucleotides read TGCGCCAGCAGCTTCGGACGGAACAATGAGCAGTTCTTC. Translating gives CASSFGRNNEQFF.

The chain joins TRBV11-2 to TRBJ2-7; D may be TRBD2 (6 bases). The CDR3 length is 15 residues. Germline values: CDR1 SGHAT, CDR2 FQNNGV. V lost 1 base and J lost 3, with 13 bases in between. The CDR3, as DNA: TGTGCCAGCAGCTTAGCTGGGGGGAGTAACTACGAGCAGTACGTC. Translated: CASSLAGGSNYEQYV.

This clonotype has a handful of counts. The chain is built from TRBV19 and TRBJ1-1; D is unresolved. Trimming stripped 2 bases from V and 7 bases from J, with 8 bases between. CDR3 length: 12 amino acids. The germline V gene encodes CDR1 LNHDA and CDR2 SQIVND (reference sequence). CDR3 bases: TGTGCCAGTAGTATATTCCGGGGTGAAGCTTTCTTT. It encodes CASSIFRGEAFF. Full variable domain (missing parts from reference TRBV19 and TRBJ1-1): DGGITQSPKYLFRKEGQNVTLSCEQNLNHDAMYWYRQDPGQGLRLIYYSQIVNDFQKGDIAEGYSVSREKKESFPLTVTSAQKNPTAFYLCASSIFRGEAFFGQGTRLTVV.

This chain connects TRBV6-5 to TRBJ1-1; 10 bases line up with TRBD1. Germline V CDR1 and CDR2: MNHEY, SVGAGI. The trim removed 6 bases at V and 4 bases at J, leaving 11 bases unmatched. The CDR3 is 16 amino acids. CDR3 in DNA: TGTGCCAGCAGGAGATGGAGGGACAGGGGAGCCACTGAAGCTTTCTTT. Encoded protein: CASRRWRDRGATEAFF.

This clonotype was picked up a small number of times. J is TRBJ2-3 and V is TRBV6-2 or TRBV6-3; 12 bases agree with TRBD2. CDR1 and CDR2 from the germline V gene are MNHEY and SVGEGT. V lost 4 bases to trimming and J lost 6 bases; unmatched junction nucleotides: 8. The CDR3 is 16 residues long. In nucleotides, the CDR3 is TGTGCCAGCAGTTCACTAGCGGGGGGATCCCCCGATACGCAGTATTTT. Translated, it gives CASSSLAGGSPDTQYF.